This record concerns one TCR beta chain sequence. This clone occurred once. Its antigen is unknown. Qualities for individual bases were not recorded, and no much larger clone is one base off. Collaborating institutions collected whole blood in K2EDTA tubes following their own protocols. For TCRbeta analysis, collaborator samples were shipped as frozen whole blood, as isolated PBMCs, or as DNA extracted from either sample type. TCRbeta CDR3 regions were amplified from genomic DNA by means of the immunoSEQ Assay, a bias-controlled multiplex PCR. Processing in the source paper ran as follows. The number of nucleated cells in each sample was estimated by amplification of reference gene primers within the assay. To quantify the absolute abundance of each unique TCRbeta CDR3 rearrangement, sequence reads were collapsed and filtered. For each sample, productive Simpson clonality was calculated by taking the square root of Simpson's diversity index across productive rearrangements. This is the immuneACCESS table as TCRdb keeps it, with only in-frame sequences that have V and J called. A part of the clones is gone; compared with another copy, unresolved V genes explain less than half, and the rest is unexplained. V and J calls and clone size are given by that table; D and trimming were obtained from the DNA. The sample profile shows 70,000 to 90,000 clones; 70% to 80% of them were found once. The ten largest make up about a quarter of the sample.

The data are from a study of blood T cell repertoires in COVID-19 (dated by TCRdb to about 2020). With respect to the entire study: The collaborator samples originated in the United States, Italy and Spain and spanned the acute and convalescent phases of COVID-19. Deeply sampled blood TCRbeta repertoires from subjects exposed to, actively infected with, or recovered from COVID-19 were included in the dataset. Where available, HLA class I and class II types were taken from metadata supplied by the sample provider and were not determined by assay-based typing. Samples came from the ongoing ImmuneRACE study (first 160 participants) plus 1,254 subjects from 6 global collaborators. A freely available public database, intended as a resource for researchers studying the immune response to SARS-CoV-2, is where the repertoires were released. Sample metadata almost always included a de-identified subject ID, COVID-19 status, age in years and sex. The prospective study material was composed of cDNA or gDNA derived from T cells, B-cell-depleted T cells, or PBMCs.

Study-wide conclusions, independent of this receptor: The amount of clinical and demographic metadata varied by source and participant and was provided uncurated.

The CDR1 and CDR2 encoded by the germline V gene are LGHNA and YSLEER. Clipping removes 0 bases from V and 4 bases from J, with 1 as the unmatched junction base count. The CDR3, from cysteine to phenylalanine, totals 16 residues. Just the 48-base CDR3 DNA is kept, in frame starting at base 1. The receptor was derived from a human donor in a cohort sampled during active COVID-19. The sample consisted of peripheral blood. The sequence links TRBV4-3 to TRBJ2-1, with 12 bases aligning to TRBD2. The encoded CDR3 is CASSQDGLAGYNEQFF. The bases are TGCGCCAGCAGCCAAGACGGACTAGCGGGATACAATGAGCAGTTCTTC.